Listed below are T cell receptor beta chains from one sample, sequenced in a study of T cell repertoires in cytomegalovirus infection. Each CDR3 protein is one row after TCRdb ran MiXCR on the reads. The data contain around 300,000 distinct CDR3 sequences, under 30% of them singletons. Sequencing input: PBMCs. Receptor source: a human donor in good health (CMV status not recorded). Some clones in this sample may be carry-over from other donors' samples. Each CDR3 is given with its conserved first and last residue. Each record gives: clone size, V gene, CDR3 protein. A row's size may be missing; if present it is once, few, many or a size class.

-	TRBV29-1	CSGGTAYEQYF
many	TRBV7-2	CASSLVVGGNIQYF
few	TRBV5-1	CASSDPTGRETQYF
-	TRBV7-6	CASSDSGSPGEQYF
few	TRBV30	CAWGGHRLDYNSPLHF
-	TRBV11-2	CASSTRLVKGYTF
many	TRBV28	CASSSGRVWNEQFF
-	TRBV28	CASSPPRANYGYTF
few	TRBV7-9	CASSYLSGSSYNEQFF
-	TRBV12-3/TRBV12-4	CASSLGQAGNYGYTF
-	TRBV6-2/TRBV6-3	CATMRGVAQPQHF
many	TRBV20-1	CSASIHGGSSWETQYF
many	TRBV7-2	CASSPRTGNTEAFF
many	TRBV7-2	CASSLYGSSSYNEQFF
-	TRBV12-3/TRBV12-4	CASTRDNLNTEAFF
few	TRBV7-9	CASSPSQSGYGYTF
many	TRBV7-2	CASSLAGSEQFF
-	TRBV29-1	CSVIESYEQYF
few	TRBV24-1	CATEDRGETQYF
-	TRBV20-1	CSAWGGAETQYF
-	TRBV6-6	CASSRGGSYGYTF
few	TRBV12-3/TRBV12-4	CASSFTQSRLTLHF
few	TRBV6-2/TRBV6-3	CASSLAGGHGGKNIQYF
few	TRBV11-2	CASSGLAGGLYNEQFF
many	TRBV5-1	CASSLDGRTDTQYF
-	TRBV24-1	CATTGFNEQFF
-	TRBV24-1	CASSPTQGQGKDEQFF
-	TRBV10-3	CAIRTIPNNEQFF
many	TRBV7-2	CASSSRLAGGPNEQFF
-	TRBV20-1	CSARYSYNSPLHF
many	TRBV30	CAWSRPDNEQFF